This T cell receptor beta chain was identified in a study of PD-1 blockade in classical Hodgkin lymphoma. Across the study: Nivolumab was administered to patients intravenously at 3 mg/kg every 2 weeks.

Time point reported: cycle 4 day 1 (C4D1), after less than 7 weeks of nivolumab. All patients experienced relapse after autologous stem cell transplantation, and brentuximab vedotin exposure was variable. Purification of CD4+ T cells from thawed PBMCs was achieved by magnetic negative selection. Some clones are missing from TCRdb's copy, which holds only in-frame ones; the method was immunoSEQ multiplex PCR. The sample lists tens of thousands of clones; around 74% were seen once. V was cut by 2 bases and J by 7 bases, with 12 bases left in between. The CDR3 has 14 residues. Per germline, CDR1 LGHNA and CDR2 YSLEER. This clone was seen once.

The receptor's source is a human donor with classical Hodgkin lymphoma. Source: CD4+ T cells from blood, taken before the fourth cycle of nivolumab. The chain recombines TRBV4-3 with TRBJ1-3; D gene unclear. CDR3 nucleotide sequence: TGCGCCAGCAGCCAAACCACCGGCCGGAACACCATATATTTT. The encoded protein is CASSQTTGRNTIYF.